Detailed here is one TCR beta chain. A junction boundary mismatches the germline segment, possibly from a read error. The sample comes from a study of blood T cells in healthy people across ages. For the second PCR, which ran for about 6 to 12 cycles, a sample-barcoded 5' primer and a J-beta primer mix were used. A minimum of 2.5 million CDR3-containing paired-end reads was obtained for each sample. A single record per CDR3 protein comes from TCRdb applying MiXCR to the 5' RACE reads. The table records hundreds of thousands of distinct CDR3 sequences, around 49% of them present only once. This TCR derives from a woman aged 60-75 years in good health. The sample consisted of blood.

CDR3 bases: TGTGCCAACAGCCGGACAGGGCCCTACGAGCAGTACTTC. Its protein product is CANSRTGPYEQYF. The chain employs TRBV3-1 and TRBJ2-5; the match to TRBD1 covers 8 bases. The J call may be incorrect, as the DNA end agrees better with TRBJ2-7. The length of the CDR3 is 13 residues. CDR1 is LGHDT and CDR2 is YNNKEL in the germline V gene (reference sequence).